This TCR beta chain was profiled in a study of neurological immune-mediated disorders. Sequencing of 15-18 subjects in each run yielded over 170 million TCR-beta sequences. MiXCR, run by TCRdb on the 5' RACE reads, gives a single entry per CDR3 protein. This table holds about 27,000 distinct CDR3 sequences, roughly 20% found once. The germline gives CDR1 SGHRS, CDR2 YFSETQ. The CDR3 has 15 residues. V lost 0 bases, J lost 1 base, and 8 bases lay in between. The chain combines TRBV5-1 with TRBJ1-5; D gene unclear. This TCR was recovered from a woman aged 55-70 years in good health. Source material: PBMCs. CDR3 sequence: CASSLAWGSNQPQHF. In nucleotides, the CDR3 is TGCGCCAGCAGCTTGGCGTGGGGAAGCAATCAGCCCCAGCATTTT.